This TCR beta chain was observed in a study of cytomegalovirus exposure and HLA in healthy donors. The overall study: Earlier work reported 117 million unique TCR beta sequences from 150 million to 200 million T cells.

PCR amplification relied on 60 Vbeta primers (plus 13 Jbeta primers). Measured with immunoSEQ multiplex PCR; TCRdb has only the in-frame clones, and not every one. Here the sample spans 110,000 or so clones, 74% being singletons. V lost 4 bases and J 1 base, leaving 14 bases between the germline ends. Germline CDR1 and CDR2: LNHDA and SQIVND (reference sequence). This CDR3 has 15 amino acids. Those who donated were healthy bone marrow donors. The genes are TRBV19 and TRBJ2-7; D is possibly TRBD1 (5 bases). The sequencing input was PBMCs. This clonotype originated in a human donor in good health. CDR3 in amino acids: CASSRGGMGSYEQYF. The DNA for the CDR3 is TGTGCCAGTAGTAGGGGCGGAATGGGGTCCTACGAGCAGTACTTC.